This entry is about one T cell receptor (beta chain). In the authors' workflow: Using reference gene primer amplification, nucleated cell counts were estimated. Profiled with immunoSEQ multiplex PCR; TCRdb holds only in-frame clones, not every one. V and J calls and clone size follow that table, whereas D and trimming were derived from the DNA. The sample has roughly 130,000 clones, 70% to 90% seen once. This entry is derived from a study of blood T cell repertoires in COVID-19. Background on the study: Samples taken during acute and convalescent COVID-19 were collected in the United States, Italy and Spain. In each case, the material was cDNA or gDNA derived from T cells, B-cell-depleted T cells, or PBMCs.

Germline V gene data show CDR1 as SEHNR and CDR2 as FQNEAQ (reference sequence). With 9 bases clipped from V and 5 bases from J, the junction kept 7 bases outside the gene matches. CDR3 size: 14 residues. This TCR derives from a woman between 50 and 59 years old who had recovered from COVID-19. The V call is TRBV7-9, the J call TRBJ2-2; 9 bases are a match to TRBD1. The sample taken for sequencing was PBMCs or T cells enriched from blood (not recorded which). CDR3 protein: CASGGQGWTGELFF. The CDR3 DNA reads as TGTGCCAGTGGGGGACAGGGATGGACCGGGGAGCTGTTTTTT.